This T cell receptor beta chain comes out of a study of early T cells in non-severe SARS-CoV-2 infection. Overall study: Sequencing of bulk RNA from unsorted whole blood was done, without chain pairing. Study-level results: Anti-spike CD8 responses were favored by VDJdb matching, which missed private and CD4 specificities.

In its sample, this clonotype was seen a few times. What it binds is not known. A read error may produce the germline difference seen at one junction end. The CDR3 has 14 amino acids. Germline V gene data show CDR1 as KGHSH and CDR2 as LQKENI. TCRdb passed the 5' RACE reads through MiXCR, listing each CDR3 protein once. The profile shows tens of thousands of distinct CDR3 sequences, less than 11% of them singletons. Sequences were derived from whole blood, sampled at baseline. This clonotype originated in an adult who was a healthcare worker with PCR-confirmed SARS-CoV-2 infection or an uninfected control (not recorded which). The chain has TRBV18 and TRBJ1-3; D is unresolved. For the CDR3, the DNA is TGTGCCAGCTCTCCAGCCTCCTCTGAAAACACCATATATTTT. It codes for CASSPASSENTIYF. Together with reference TRBV18 and TRBJ1-3, the CDR3 gives the full variable domain: NAGVMQNPRHLVRRRGQEARLRCSPMKGHSHVYWYRQLPEEGLKFMVYLQKENIIDESGMPKERFSAEFPKEGPSILRIQQVVRGDSAAYFCASSPASSENTIYFGEGSWLTVV.